Listed below are T cell receptor beta chains from one sample, sequenced in a study of T cell responses to AZD1222 COVID-19 vaccine. Sequencing was performed with immunoSEQ multiplex PCR; in TCRdb, only in-frame clones are kept and a portion is missing. Seen here are 100,000 or so clones, about 87% observed once, and the top ten hold roughly 12%. The sequencing used peripheral blood, collected on day 0 of AZD1222 vaccination. The receptors were sampled from an adult in good health. Each CDR3 is given with its conserved first and last residue. The order of the fields is clone size, V gene, J gene, CDR3 protein. Clone size is shown for a subset of rows, as once, few, many or a class of expanded clone.

>.|TRBV9|TRBJ2-5
CASSVVGRQQETQYF
>.|TRBV24-1|TRBJ2-7
CATSDSRQGIWVNEQYF
>once|TRBV4-2|TRBJ2-7
CASSQDSLAGRKVGYEQYF
>once|TRBV15|TRBJ1-1
CATSRDGKSVRNTEAFF
>.|TRBV27|TRBJ2-6
CASSPGAGAISGANVLTF
>.|TRBV14|TRBJ2-5
CASSPLQDRRETQYF
>.|TRBV4-1|TRBJ1-2
CASSPGQDYGYTF
>many|TRBV10-2|TRBJ1-2
CASSGFGDPRGNYGYTF
>.|TRBV6-1|TRBJ1-5
CASSEVGVKQPQHF
>.|TRBV7-3|TRBJ2-7
CASSPSPTPSEQYF
>few|TRBV6-6|TRBJ1-4
CASSYGDDELFF
>once|TRBV7-9|TRBJ2-3
CASNPGGDTQYF
>.|TRBV19|TRBJ1-4
CASLDGGATNEKLFF
>.|TRBV10-2|TRBJ1-5
CASSEWGAGNQPQHF
>.|TRBV7-3|TRBJ2-6
CASSLRAGISGANVLTF
>.|TRBV6-1|TRBJ1-1
CASREGQFEAFF
>.|TRBV9|TRBJ2-6
CASSVSGANVLTF
>.|TRBV3-1/TRBV3-2|TRBJ2-7
CASSHGSGYEQYF
>.|TRBV7-9|TRBJ1-4
CASSLVSATNEKLFF
>.|TRBV5-1|TRBJ2-7
CASRADGSSPGEQYF
>.|TRBV5-4|TRBJ1-2
CASSLTTNPYGYTF
>.|TRBV5-1|TRBJ2-7
CASSARLAGAGEQYF
>.|TRBV28|TRBJ2-1
CASSQGGAGVTGARYNEQFF
>once|TRBV24-1|TRBJ1-6
CATSDFLQVPLLSPLHF
>once|TRBV7-9|TRBJ2-7
CASSWGLAGAEVEQYF
>once|TRBV30|TRBJ2-1
CAWSIKAGVSYNEQFF
>.|TRBV28|TRBJ1-3
CASSSVFVGAGNTIYF
>.|TRBV19|TRBJ1-1
CASIRMGGLAEAFF
>once|TRBV29-1|TRBJ2-3
CSSIRDRVSYF
>.|TRBV28|TRBJ2-5
CASSAQGLETQYF
>.|TRBV5-1|TRBJ2-5
CASSLARTGDGKETQYF
>.|TRBV5-6|TRBJ2-5
CASSSVGWETQYF
>.|TRBV4-1|TRBJ2-4
CASSQDYGVRGGGKNIQYF
>.|TRBV10-2|TRBJ2-3
CASSDGGSTDTQYF
>.|TRBV24-1|TRBJ2-5
CATRSGETQYF
>.|TRBV28|TRBJ1-1
CASRDTQNTEAFF
>.|TRBV11-1|TRBJ2-3
CASTPGQLTDTQYF
>.|TRBV6-4|TRBJ1-5
CASSDFQGDKHHNQPQHF
>.|TRBV18|TRBJ1-4
CASSPVKGEKLFF
>.|TRBV30|TRBJ2-1
CAWSVRWGEQFF